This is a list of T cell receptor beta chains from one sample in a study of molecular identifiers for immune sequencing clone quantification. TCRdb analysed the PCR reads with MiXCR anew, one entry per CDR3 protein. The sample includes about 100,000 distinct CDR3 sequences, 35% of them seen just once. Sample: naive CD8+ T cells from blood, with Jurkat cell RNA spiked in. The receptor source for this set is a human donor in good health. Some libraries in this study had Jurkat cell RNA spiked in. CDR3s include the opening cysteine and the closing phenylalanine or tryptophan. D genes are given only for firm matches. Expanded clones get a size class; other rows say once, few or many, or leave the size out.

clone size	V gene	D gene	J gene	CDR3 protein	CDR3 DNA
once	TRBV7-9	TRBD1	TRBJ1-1	CASKPGQGAPTNTEASF	TGTGCCAGCAAACCGGGACAGGGGGCCCCCACTAACACTGAAGCTTCCTTT
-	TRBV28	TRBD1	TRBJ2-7	CASSLGQGAVYEQYF	TGTGCCAGCAGTTTAGGCCAGGGGGCAGTCTACGAGCAGTACTTC
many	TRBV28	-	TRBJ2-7	CASLEVQGSFSHEQYF	TGTGCCAGCCTTGAGGTGCAGGGAAGTTTTTCCCACGAGCAGTACTTC
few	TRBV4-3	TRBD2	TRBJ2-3	CASSQESGSLTDTQYF	TGCGCCAGCAGCCAGGAGAGCGGGAGTCTAACAGATACGCAGTATTTT
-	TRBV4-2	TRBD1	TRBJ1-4	CASSQLGTGVLTNEKQFF	TGTGCCAGCAGCCAGCTCGGGACAGGGGTCTTGACTAATGAAAAACAGTTTTTT
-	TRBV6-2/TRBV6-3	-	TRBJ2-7	CASSYLGTYEQYF	TGTGCCAGCAGTTACCTCGGGACTTACGAGCAGTACTTC
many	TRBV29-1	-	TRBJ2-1	CSVEEVYNEQFF	TGCAGCGTTGAAGAGGTGTACAATGAGCAGTTCTTC
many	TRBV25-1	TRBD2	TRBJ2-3	CASRLAGGGDTQYF	TGTGCCAGCAGACTAGCGGGAGGAGGGGATACGCAGTATTTT
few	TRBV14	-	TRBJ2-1	CASSIWDGNLEQFF	TGTGCCAGCAGTATCTGGGACGGAAATCTTGAGCAGTTCTTC
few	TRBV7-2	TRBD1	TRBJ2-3	CASSPGQGASDTQYF	TGTGCCAGCAGCCCGGGGCAGGGGGCTTCAGATACGCAGTATTTT
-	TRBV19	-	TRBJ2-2	CASLRGTGELFF	TGTGCCAGTTTGAGGGGGACCGGGGAGCTGTTTTTT
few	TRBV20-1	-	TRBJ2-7	CSAQGEGGVGEQYF	TGCAGTGCTCAAGGCGAGGGGGGGGTAGGCGAGCAGTACTTC
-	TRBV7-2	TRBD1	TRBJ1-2	CASSLSPGQPESGYGYTF	TGTGCCAGCAGCTTATCTCCGGGACAGCCAGAGAGTGGGTATGGCTACACCTTC
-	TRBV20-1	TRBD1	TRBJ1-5	CSATTGDSNQPQHF	TGCAGTGCTACGACAGGGGATAGCAATCAGCCCCAGCATTTT
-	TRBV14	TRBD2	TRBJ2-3	CASSQGRGLAGGPWDTQYF	TGTGCCAGCAGCCAAGGGCGTGGACTAGCGGGAGGGCCCTGGGATACGCAGTATTTT
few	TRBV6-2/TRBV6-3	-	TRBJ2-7	CASSWGDEQYF	TGTGCCAGCAGTTGGGGAGACGAGCAGTACTTC
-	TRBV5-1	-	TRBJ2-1	CASSLNLDEQFF	TGCGCCAGCAGCTTGAATCTCGATGAGCAGTTCTTC
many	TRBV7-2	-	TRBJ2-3	CASSFRWLDLTDTQYF	TGTGCCAGCAGCTTTCGCTGGCTAGACCTCACAGATACGCAGTATTTT
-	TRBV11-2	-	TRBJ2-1	CASSRSSHEQFF	TGTGCCAGCAGCCGGAGCAGTCATGAGCAGTTCTTC
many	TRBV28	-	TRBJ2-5	CASSWKGVQETQYF	TGTGCCAGCTCTTGGAAGGGGGTCCAAGAGACCCAGTACTTC
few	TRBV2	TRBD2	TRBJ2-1	CASSPELAGGPVYNEQFF	TGTGCCAGCAGCCCCGAACTAGCGGGAGGGCCGGTTTACAATGAGCAGTTCTTC
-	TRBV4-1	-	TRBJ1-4	CAGSQSPLQGKKEKLFF	TGCGCCGGCAGCCAAAGTCCGCTCCAGGGGAAAAAAGAAAAACTGTTTTTT
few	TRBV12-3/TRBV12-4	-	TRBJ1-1	CASGPYTEVFF	TGTGCCAGCGGCCCTTACACTGAAGTTTTCTTT
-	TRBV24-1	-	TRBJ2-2	CATRVGRVNTGELFF	TGTGCCACCAGGGTGGGCAGGGTCAACACCGGGGAGCTGTTTTTT
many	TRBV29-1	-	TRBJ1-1	CSVGKGSTEAFF	TGCAGCGTAGGGAAGGGGTCCACTGAAGCTTTCTTT
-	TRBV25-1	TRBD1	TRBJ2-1	CASSDTGQTYNEQFF	TGTGCCAGCAGTGACACGGGACAGACCTACAATGAGCAGTTCTTC
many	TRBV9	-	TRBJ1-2	CASSPPAGTNYGYTF	TGTGCCAGCAGCCCCCCAGCAGGCACTAACTATGGCTACACCTTC
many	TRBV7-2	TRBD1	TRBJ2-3	CASSFITNRGGTDTQYF	TGTGCCAGCAGCTTCATCACCAACAGGGGAGGCACAGATACGCAGTATTTT
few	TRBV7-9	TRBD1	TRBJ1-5	CASSSINRDSIIF	TGTGCCAGCAGCTCGATTAACCGGGACAGCATTATTTTT
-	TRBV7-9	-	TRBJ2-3	CASSLGHLQAGDTQYF	TGTGCCAGCAGCCTAGGACACCTACAAGCGGGAGATACGCAGTATTTT
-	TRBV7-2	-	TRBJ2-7	CASSPPTSPPYEQDF	TGTGCCAGCAGCCCCCCCACTAGTCCCCCCTACGAGCAGGACTTC
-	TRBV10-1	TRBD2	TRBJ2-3	CASSDIAGGPSADTQYF	TGCGCCAGCAGTGACATAGCGGGAGGGCCCTCGGCAGATACGCAGTATTTT
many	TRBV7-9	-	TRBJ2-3	CASSLAGGNTDTQYF	TGTGCCAGCAGCTTAGCGGGTGGCAACACAGATACGCAGTATTTT
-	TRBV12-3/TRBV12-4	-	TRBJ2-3	CASSLVRRLTDTQYF	TGTGCCAGCAGTTTGGTCAGGAGACTCACAGATACGCAGTATTTT
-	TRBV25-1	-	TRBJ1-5	CASRESTGSPQHF	TGTGCCAGCAGAGAATCAACTGGTTCGCCCCAGCATTTT
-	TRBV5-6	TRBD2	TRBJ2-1	CASSPGTSGGALPYNEQFF	TGTGCCAGCAGCCCCGGGACTAGCGGGGGGGCCCTCCCTTACAATGAGCAGTTCTTC
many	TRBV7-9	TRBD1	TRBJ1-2	CASSLVGGHYGYTF	TGTGCCAGCAGCTTAGTAGGGGGCCACTATGGCTACACCTTC
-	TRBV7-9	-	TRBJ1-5	CASSSTLGTQPQHF	TGTGCCAGCAGCTCGACTCTGGGGACTCAGCCCCAGCATTTT
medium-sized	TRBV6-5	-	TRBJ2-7	CASSRQHQGLTYEQYF	TGTGCCAGCAGCCGACAACACCAGGGATTAACCTACGAGCAGTACTTC
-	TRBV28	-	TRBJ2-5	CASSLQDGGKTQYF	TGTGCCAGCAGTTTGCAGGACGGCGGAAAGACCCAGTACTTC